The entry below describes one TCR beta chain. This sample was included in a study of control samples from healthy donors and cancer patients. Germline V gives CDR1 DFQATT, CDR2 SNEGSKA (reference sequence). CDR3 length equals 10 residues. V was trimmed by 1 base and J by 8 bases, leaving 4 bases between them. Data came from immunoSEQ multiplex PCR; TCRdb stores just in-frame clones and leaves some out. Here the sample spans 50,000 to 70,000 clones, roughly 90% being singletons. The sequenced sample was blood. This chain connects TRBV20-1 to TRBJ2-3; no definite D call. This receptor was obtained from a man over 45 in good health. The chain's CDR3 is CSARVGTQYF. The CDR3 nucleotides are TGCAGTGCTAGAGTCGGTACGCAGTATTTT.